Shown below are 29 T cell receptor beta chains from a single sample sequenced in a study of a mutant IDH1 vaccine in newly diagnosed glioma. Time point defined: baseline, week 1 (first vaccination visit). As to treatment: pre-vaccination baseline after standard-of-care therapy. Data came from immunoSEQ multiplex PCR; TCRdb stores just in-frame clones and leaves some out. The sample lists just under 95,000 clones, around four fifths occurring once. This material consisted of PBMCs, taken from a glioma patient treated with radiotherapy, temozolomide or both. The source of these receptors is a woman between 45 and 60 years old with glioma.

The chain has TRBV5-1 and TRBJ2-3; D is unclear. Germline V gene data show CDR1 as SGHRS and CDR2 as YFSETQ. The V end was cut by 1 base, the J end by 3 bases, with 15 bases between. The CDR3 is 16 amino acids. In DNA, the CDR3 is TGCGCCAGCAGCTTGAGCGATCCCTCCCGGACAGATACGCAGTATTTT. Translation: CASSLSDPSRTDTQYF.

The genes are TRBV19 and TRBJ1-5, with 7 bases fitting TRBD1. The trim removed 4 bases at V and 5 bases at J, leaving 8 bases unmatched. This CDR3 has 15 amino acids. Germline V gene sequence: CDR1 LNHDA, CDR2 SQIVND (reference sequence). CDR3 DNA: TGTGCCAGTAGTACCCGACAGGGTGGGGATCAGCCCCAGCATTTT. Translating gives CASSTRQGGDQPQHF.

This clone was counted only a few times. Other nucleotide sequences from this sample produce the same CDR3. V is TRBV5-1 and J is TRBJ1-1; D call uncertain. V was pared by 0 bases and J by 3 bases, with 6 bases between. CDR3 length: 13 amino acids. Germline V gene sequence: CDR1 SGHRS, CDR2 YFSETQ. For the CDR3, the DNA is TGCGCCAGCAGCTTGGCCGGCGACACTGAAGCTTTCTTT. Residues: CASSLAGDTEAFF.

The genes are TRBV10-3 and TRBJ2-7, with D perhaps TRBD1 (6 bases). CDR1 is ENHRY, CDR2 SYGVKD, per germline. The CDR3 is made up of 11 amino acids. The V end was cut by 6 bases, the J end by 5 bases, with 8 bases between. Here the CDR3 reads CAIRQGDEQYF. The CDR3 DNA reads TGTGCCATCAGACAGGGAGACGAGCAGTACTTC.

The CDR3 loop is CASSLGSGQGYEQYF. Here the CDR3 DNA reads TGTGCCAGCAGCTTAGGATCTGGACAGGGCTACGAGCAGTACTTC. The V gene is TRBV7-8, the J gene TRBJ2-7; 8 bases fit TRBD1. CDR1 is SGHVS and CDR2 is FQNEAQ in the germline V gene. V trimming: 1 base; J trimming: 3 bases; junction bases outside the gene matches: 5. The CDR3 has 15 residues.

The genes are TRBV4-1 and TRBJ1-1; unclear D gene. V was pared by 2 bases and J by 5 bases, with 18 bases between. Germline loops: CDR1 MGHRA, CDR2 YSYEKL. The CDR3 totals 16 residues. The CDR3 nucleotides read TGCGCCAGCAGCCAACCGGTTCCAACCTCGAGGACTGAAGCTTTCTTT. Its protein is CASSQPVPTSRTEAFF.

The chain combines TRBV29-1 with TRBJ2-2, with 8 positions matching TRBD2. Germline CDR1 and CDR2: SQVTM and ANQGSEA. This CDR3 spans 12 amino acids. Germline trimming cut 4 bases from V and 7 bases from J; bases unmatched to any gene: 2. CDR3 in amino acids: CSVGLASGELFF. The CDR3 DNA follows: TGCAGCGTTGGACTAGCGAGCGGGGAGCTGTTTTTT.

The chain links TRBV7-6 to TRBJ1-6, with D perhaps matching TRBD1 (5 bases). The V gene's germline CDR1 is SGHVS and CDR2 FNYEAQ. Trimming left V 1 base short and J 7 bases short, with 11 bases between. The CDR3 is 15 amino acids. Here the CDR3 reads CASSLGGRENSPLHF. Here the CDR3 DNA reads TGTGCCAGCAGCTTAGGGGGCAGGGAGAATTCACCCCTCCACTTT.

The chain recombines TRBV6-6 with TRBJ1-5; D not certain. The CDR3 extends over 13 amino acids. Between the trimmed V and J ends, which lost 11 bases and 2 bases, there was a span of 13 bases. Germline V gene data show CDR1 as MNHNY and CDR2 as SVGAGI (reference sequence). CDR3 protein: CAGSRRGNQPQHF. The CDR3 DNA reads as TGTGCCGGATCTCGTCGGGGCAATCAGCCCCAGCATTTT.

The chain is built from TRBV30 and TRBJ1-6; D may be TRBD1 (5 bases). This CDR3 has 12 residues. Germline V gives CDR1 GTSNPN, CDR2 SVGIG (reference sequence). Trimming took off 0 bases at V and 12 bases at J, with 9 bases between the two ends. The CDR3 nucleotides are TGTGCCTGGAGTGTACAGGAGGGACCCCTCCACTTT. This gives the protein CAWSVQEGPLHF.

This chain connects TRBV2 to TRBJ1-4; D call uncertain. This CDR3 spans 14 amino acids. Looked up from germline, CDR1 is SNHLY and CDR2 is FYNNEI. Trimming took off 7 bases at V and 8 bases at J, with 17 bases between the two ends. CDR3 protein: CASTYSLKVEKLFF. The CDR3 DNA is TGTGCCAGCACGTACTCCCTAAAGGTCGAAAAACTGTTTTTT. Looking up the rest from reference TRBV2 and TRBJ1-4 gives the full variable domain: EPEVTQTPSHQVTQMGQEVILRCVPISNHLYFYWYRQILGQKVEFLVSFYNNEISEKSEIFDDQFSVERPDGSNFTLKIRSTKLEDSAMYFCASTYSLKVEKLFFGSGTQLSVL.

This chain uses TRBV6-5 with TRBJ2-2; TRBD2 is a possible D gene (7 bases). The V end was cut by 4 bases, the J end by 7 bases, with 16 bases between. The CDR3 length is 15 residues. CDR1 MNHEY and CDR2 SVGAGI come from the germline V gene. CDR3 sequence (DNA): TGTGCCAGCAGTTGGGGACGGGGGGCGGGCGGGGAGCTGTTTTTT. Translated, it gives CASSWGRGAGGELFF.

The V and J genes are TRBV27 and TRBJ1-2, with 8 bases aligning to TRBD1. J gave up 6 bases and V 3 bases, and 6 bases lay outside the gene matches. Germline V lookup: CDR1 MNHEY, CDR2 SMNVEV (reference sequence). This CDR3 comprises 14 residues. CDR3 protein: CASSFAGGSDGYTF. In DNA form, the CDR3 reads TGTGCCAGCAGTTTTGCAGGGGGCAGCGATGGCTACACCTTC.

CDR3 amino acids: CASSPLAGVSYNEQFF. The CDR3 coding sequence is TGTGCCAGCAGCCCATTAGCGGGGGTCTCCTACAATGAGCAGTTCTTC. The rearrangement joins TRBV11-2 to TRBJ2-1; 9 bases agree with TRBD2. Per the germline V gene, CDR1 is SGHAT and CDR2 is FQNNGV. The CDR3 is 16 amino acids. The junction had 5 bases not matched to a gene; V was cut back by 5 bases and J by 0 bases.

V is TRBV2 and J is TRBJ1-1; 7 bases are a match to TRBD1. Looked up from germline, CDR1 is SNHLY and CDR2 is FYNNEI. Trimming cost V 7 bases and J 5 bases; bases outside gene matches: 7. The CDR3 has 13 residues. CDR3 region: CASNLDRETEAFF. The CDR3 DNA is TGTGCCAGCAATCTCGACAGGGAGACTGAAGCTTTCTTT. The whole variable domain, remainder taken from reference TRBV2 and TRBJ1-1, is EPEVTQTPSHQVTQMGQEVILRCVPISNHLYFYWYRQILGQKVEFLVSFYNNEISEKSEIFDDQFSVERPDGSNFTLKIRSTKLEDSAMYFCASNLDRETEAFFGQGTRLTVV.

This sequence joins TRBV19 and TRBJ2-1; TRBD2 agrees at 8 bases. Germline-derived CDR1 and CDR2 are LNHDA and SQIVND (reference sequence). The V gene end was trimmed by 6 bases and the J gene end by 8 bases; junction bases not matched to a gene: 12. The CDR3 is made up of 15 amino acids. The CDR3 nucleotides read TGTGCCAGTAGCCTCATTGGACTAGCTACATATGAGCAGTTCTTC. The encoded protein is CASSLIGLATYEQFF.

The chain employs TRBV2 and TRBJ2-1; no definite D call. The V and J ends lost 7 bases and 8 bases respectively, with 12 bases between them. The CDR3 is 12 residues long. Germline V CDR1 and CDR2: SNHLY, FYNNEI. The CDR3 here is CASNESWDEQFF. The CDR3 DNA reads TGTGCCAGCAACGAGTCCTGGGATGAGCAGTTCTTC. The full variable domain, its missing parts supplied by reference TRBV2 and TRBJ2-1, is EPEVTQTPSHQVTQMGQEVILRCVPISNHLYFYWYRQILGQKVEFLVSFYNNEISEKSEIFDDQFSVERPDGSNFTLKIRSTKLEDSAMYFCASNESWDEQFFGPGTRLTVL.

The chain carries TRBV6-5 and TRBJ1-2, with TRBD1 matching over 7 bases. CDR1 MNHEY and CDR2 SVGAGI come from the germline V gene. Losses at the gene ends were 6 bases for V and 5 bases for J; bases not matched to a gene: 9. This CDR3 region has 14 residues. Written as DNA, the CDR3 is TGTGCCAGCAGCAGCGGGGACAGATTTTATGGCTACACCTTC. Its protein product is CASSSGDRFYGYTF.

The rearrangement joins TRBV18 to TRBJ2-7, with a weak D call TRBD1 (7 bases). Between the trimmed V and J ends, which lost 6 bases and 3 bases, there was a span of 15 bases. The germline CDR1 and CDR2 sequences are KGHSH and LQKENI. This CDR3 has 14 residues. This chain's CDR3 is CASSYTGEDYEQYF. The CDR3 DNA follows: TGTGCCAGCTCCTATACAGGGGAGGACTACGAGCAGTACTTC.

Points on this clone: A read error may produce the germline difference seen at one junction end. This chain links TRBV4-1 with TRBJ2-7; 8 bases are a match to TRBD1. Per germline, CDR1 MGHRA and CDR2 YSYEKL. The CDR3 spans 15 residues. CDR3 bases: TGCGCCAGCAGCCAAGTAGGGACAGGACCCTACGGGCAGTACTTC. This sequence encodes CASSQVGTGPYGQYF.

The CDR3 is CASSQENSGVGDTQYF. In nucleotides, the CDR3 is TGTGCCAGCAGCCAAGAGAATAGCGGGGTGGGAGATACGCAGTATTTT. J is TRBJ2-3 and V is TRBV4-2, with TRBD2 identical over 8 bases. The length of the CDR3 is 16 residues. The germline V gene has CDR1 LGHNA and CDR2 YNFKEQ. The junction had 7 bases not matched to a gene; V was cut back by 0 bases and J by 5 bases.

The chain uses TRBV27 and TRBJ2-2; D possibly uses TRBD1 or TRBD2 (6 bases each). V lost 7 bases and J 4 bases, leaving 16 bases between the germline ends. Germline V CDR1 and CDR2: MNHEY, SMNVEV (reference sequence). The CDR3 has 15 amino acids. The CDR3 sequence: CASKGVRAGTGELFF. For the CDR3, the DNA is TGTGCCAGCAAGGGGGTCAGAGCGGGCACCGGGGAGCTGTTTTTT.

In DNA, the CDR3 is TGTGCCAGCAGTTCGGGGGGTATGGGATACAATGAGCAGTTCTTC. Residues: CASSSGGMGYNEQFF. This chain links TRBV6-6 with TRBJ2-1, with 7 bases identical to TRBD2. Trimming at V came to 4 bases and at J to 4 bases, leaving 7 bases not matched to a gene. The CDR3 is 15 amino acids. The V gene's germline CDR1 is MNHNY and CDR2 SVGAGI (reference sequence).

In this sample, this clone turned up once. This chain joins TRBV30 and TRBJ2-2; D is possibly TRBD2 (6 bases). The CDR3 length is 13 residues. The germline gives CDR1 GTSNPN, CDR2 SVGIG (reference sequence). V was cut by 4 bases and J by 9 bases, with 15 bases left in between. As DNA, the CDR3 is TGTGCCTGGAACAGCGGGCCCAATAGGGAGCTGTTTTTT. It yields the protein CAWNSGPNRELFF.

The chain recombines TRBV4-2 with TRBJ2-1; 11 bases map to TRBD2. The CDR3 has 15 residues. The J segment lost 5 bases and the V segment lost 4 bases, leaving 4 bases of the junction unmatched. Germline V lookup: CDR1 LGHNA, CDR2 YNFKEQ. CDR3 nucleotides: TGTGCCAGCAGCCGGCTGACTAGCGGGGACAATGAGCAGTTCTTC. Its protein product is CASSRLTSGDNEQFF.

V usage is TRBV5-1 and J usage is TRBJ1-5; D possibly corresponds to TRBD1 (5 bases). Looked up from germline, CDR1 is SGHRS and CDR2 is YFSETQ. V shed 4 bases and J shed 4 bases, with 15 bases lying between them. The CDR3 is made up of 15 amino acids. The CDR3 spells CASSLAGAVNQPQHF. CDR3 coding DNA: TGCGCCAGCAGCCTGGCCGGGGCGGTGAATCAGCCCCAGCATTTT. Complete variable domain (other parts from reference TRBV5-1 and TRBJ1-5): KAGVTQTPRYLIKTRGQQVTLSCSPISGHRSVSWYQQTPGQGLQFLFEYFSETQRNKGNFPGRFSGRQFSNSRSEMNVSTLELGDSALYLCASSLAGAVNQPQHFGDGTRLSIL.

This clone was seen just once. V is TRBV7-2 and J is TRBJ1-1; TRBD1 might be the D (5 bases). From germline, CDR1 is SGHTA and CDR2 FQGNSA. The CDR3 is 18 residues long. Trimming shortened V by 2 bases and J by 2 bases, and 21 bases separated the two germline ends. The CDR3 reads CASSLLGSGRGRNTEAFF. For the CDR3, the DNA is TGTGCCAGCAGCTTATTGGGCTCAGGGCGGGGGAGAAACACTGAAGCTTTCTTT.

V and J are TRBV27 and TRBJ2-2; D gene uncertain. V dropped 4 bases and J dropped 8 bases, with 5 bases sitting between them. In germline, CDR1 is MNHEY, CDR2 SMNVEV (reference sequence). This CDR3 is built from 11 residues. This CDR3 is CASSSTGELFF. The CDR3 DNA reads TGTGCCAGCAGTTCAACAGGGGAGCTGTTTTTT.

This chain connects TRBV30 to TRBJ1-1; D unresolved. The CDR3 extends over 17 amino acids. V was cut by 0 bases and J by 1 base, with 18 bases left in between. Germline V gene sequence: CDR1 GTSNPN, CDR2 SVGIG (reference sequence). The DNA for the CDR3 is TGTGCCTGGAGTGTAAGCCGTTGGTCCAGGCGGAACACTGAAGCTTTCTTT. It encodes CAWSVSRWSRRNTEAFF.